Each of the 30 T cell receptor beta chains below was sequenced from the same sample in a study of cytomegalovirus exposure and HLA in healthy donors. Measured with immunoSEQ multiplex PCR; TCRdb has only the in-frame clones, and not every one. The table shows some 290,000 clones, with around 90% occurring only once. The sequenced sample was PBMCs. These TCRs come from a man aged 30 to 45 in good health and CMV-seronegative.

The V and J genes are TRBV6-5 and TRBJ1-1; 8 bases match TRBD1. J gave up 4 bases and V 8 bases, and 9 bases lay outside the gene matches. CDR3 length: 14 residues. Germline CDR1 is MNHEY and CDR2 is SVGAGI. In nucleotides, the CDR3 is TGTGCCAGCGAAGCTTCACAGGGGGTCACTGAAGCTTTCTTT. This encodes CASEASQGVTEAFF.

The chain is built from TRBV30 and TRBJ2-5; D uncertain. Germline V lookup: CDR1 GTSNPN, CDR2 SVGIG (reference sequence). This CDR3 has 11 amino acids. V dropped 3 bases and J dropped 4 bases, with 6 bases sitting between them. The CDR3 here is CAWRPGETQYF. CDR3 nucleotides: TGTGCCTGGAGACCCGGAGAGACCCAGTACTTC. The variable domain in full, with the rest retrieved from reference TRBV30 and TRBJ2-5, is SQTIHQWPATLVQPVGSPLSLECTVEGTSNPNLYWYRQAAGRGLQLLFYSVGIGQISSEVPQNLSASRPQDRQFILSSKKLLLSDSGFYLCAWRPGETQYFGPGTRLLVL.

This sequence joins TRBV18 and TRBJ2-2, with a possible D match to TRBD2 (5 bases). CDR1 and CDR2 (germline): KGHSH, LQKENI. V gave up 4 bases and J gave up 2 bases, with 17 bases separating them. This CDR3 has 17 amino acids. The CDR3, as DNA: TGTGCCAGCTCACTATTCACCGGCGGGCTAAACACCGGGGAGCTGTTTTTT. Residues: CASSLFTGGLNTGELFF.

In DNA form, the CDR3 reads TGTGCCAGCAGCCGGACGGTAGAACAGGCTGAAAAACTGTTTTTT. Translation gives CASSRTVEQAEKLFF. The genes are TRBV7-9 and TRBJ1-4; maybe TRBD1 (5 bases). Trimming left V 5 bases short and J 7 bases short, with 17 bases between. The V gene's germline CDR1 is SEHNR and CDR2 FQNEAQ (reference sequence). CDR3 size: 15 residues.

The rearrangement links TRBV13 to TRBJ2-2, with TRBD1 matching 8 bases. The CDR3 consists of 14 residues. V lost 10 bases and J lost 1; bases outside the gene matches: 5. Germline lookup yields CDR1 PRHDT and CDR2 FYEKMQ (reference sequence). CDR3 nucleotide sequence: TGTGCCACCCGGACAGGGCGGAACACCGGGGAGCTGTTTTTT. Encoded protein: CATRTGRNTGELFF.

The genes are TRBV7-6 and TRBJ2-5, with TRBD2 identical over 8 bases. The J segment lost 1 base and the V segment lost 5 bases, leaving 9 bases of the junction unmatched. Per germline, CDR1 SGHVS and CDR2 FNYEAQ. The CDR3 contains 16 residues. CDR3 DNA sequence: TGTGCCAGCAGCGCGCGGGGGGCCCCCTCCCAAGAGACCCAGTACTTC. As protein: CASSARGAPSQETQYF. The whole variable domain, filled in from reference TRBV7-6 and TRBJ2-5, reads GAGVSQSPRYKVTKRGQDVALRCDPISGHVSLYWYRQALGQGPEFLTYFNYEAQQDKSGLPNDRFSAERPEGSISTLTIQRTEQRDSAMYRCASSARGAPSQETQYFGPGTRLLVL.

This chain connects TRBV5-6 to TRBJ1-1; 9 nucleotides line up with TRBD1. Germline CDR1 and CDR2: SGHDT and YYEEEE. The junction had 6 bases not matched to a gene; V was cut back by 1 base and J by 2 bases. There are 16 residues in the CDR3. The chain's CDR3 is CASSLHRGQFNTEAFF. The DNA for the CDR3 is TGTGCCAGCAGCTTGCACAGGGGGCAGTTTAACACTGAAGCTTTCTTT.

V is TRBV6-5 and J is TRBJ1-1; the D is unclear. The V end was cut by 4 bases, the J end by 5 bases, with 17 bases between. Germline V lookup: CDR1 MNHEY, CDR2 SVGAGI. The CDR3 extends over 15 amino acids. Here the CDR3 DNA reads TGTGCCAGCAGTTCCGGACCCGAGGGTGTTACTGAAGCTTTCTTT. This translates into CASSSGPEGVTEAFF.

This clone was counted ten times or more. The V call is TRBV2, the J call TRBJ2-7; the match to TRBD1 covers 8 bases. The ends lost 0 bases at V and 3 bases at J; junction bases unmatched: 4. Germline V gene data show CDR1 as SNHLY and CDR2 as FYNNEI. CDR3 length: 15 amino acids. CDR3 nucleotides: TGTGCCAGCAGTGAAGCAACAGGGGGAGGCTACGAGCAGTACTTC. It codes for CASSEATGGGYEQYF.

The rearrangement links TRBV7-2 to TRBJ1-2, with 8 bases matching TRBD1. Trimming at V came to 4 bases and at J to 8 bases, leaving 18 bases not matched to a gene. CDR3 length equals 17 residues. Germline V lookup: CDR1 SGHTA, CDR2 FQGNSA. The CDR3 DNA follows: TGTGCCAGCAGCTACCGAGGAAGGGGGCAGGGGGCGCGAGGCTACACCTTC. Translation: CASSYRGRGQGARGYTF.

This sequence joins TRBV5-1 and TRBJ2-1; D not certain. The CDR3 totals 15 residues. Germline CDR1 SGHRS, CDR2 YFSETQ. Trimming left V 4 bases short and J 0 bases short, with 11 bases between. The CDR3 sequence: CASSPQVGSYNEQFF. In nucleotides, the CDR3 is TGCGCCAGCAGCCCCCAGGTAGGCTCCTACAATGAGCAGTTCTTC.

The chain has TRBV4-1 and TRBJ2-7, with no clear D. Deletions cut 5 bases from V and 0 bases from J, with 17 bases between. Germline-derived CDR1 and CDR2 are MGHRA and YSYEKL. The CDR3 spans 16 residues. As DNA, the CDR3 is TGCGCCAGCAGCTTCAAGGCGACTTCTAGCTCCTACGAGCAGTACTTC. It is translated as CASSFKATSSSYEQYF.

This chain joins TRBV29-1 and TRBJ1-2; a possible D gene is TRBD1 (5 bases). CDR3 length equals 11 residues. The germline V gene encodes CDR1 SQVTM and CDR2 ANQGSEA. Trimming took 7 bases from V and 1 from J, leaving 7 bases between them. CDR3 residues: CSAQGNYGYTF. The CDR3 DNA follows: TGCAGCGCCCAGGGTAACTATGGCTACACCTTC.

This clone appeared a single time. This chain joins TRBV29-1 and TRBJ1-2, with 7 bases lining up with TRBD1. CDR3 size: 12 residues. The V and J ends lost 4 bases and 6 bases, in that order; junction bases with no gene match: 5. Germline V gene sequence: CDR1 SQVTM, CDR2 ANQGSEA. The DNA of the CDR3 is TGCAGCGTTGGACAAGGGGGCGATGGCTACACCTTC. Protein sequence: CSVGQGGDGYTF.

The CDR3 DNA sequence: TGCGCCAGCAGCGCCCCGGGACAGGGGACTGGGGCCAACGTCCTGACTTTC. Translation gives CASSAPGQGTGANVLTF. The rearrangement links TRBV5-1 to TRBJ2-6; 10 nucleotides agree with TRBD1. The CDR3 contains 17 residues. The trim removed 4 bases at V and 2 bases at J, leaving 6 bases unmatched. Germline values: CDR1 SGHRS, CDR2 YFSETQ. Based on the CDR3 plus reference TRBV5-1 and TRBJ2-6, the full variable domain is KAGVTQTPRYLIKTRGQQVTLSCSPISGHRSVSWYQQTPGQGLQFLFEYFSETQRNKGNFPGRFSGRQFSNSRSEMNVSTLELGDSALYLCASSAPGQGTGANVLTFGAGSRLTVL.

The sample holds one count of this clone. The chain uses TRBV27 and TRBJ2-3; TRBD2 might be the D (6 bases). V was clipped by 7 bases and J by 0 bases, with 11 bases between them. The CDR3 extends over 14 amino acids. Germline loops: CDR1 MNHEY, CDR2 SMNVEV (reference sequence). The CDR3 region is CASMKGTSTDTQYF. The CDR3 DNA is TGTGCCAGCATGAAAGGGACTAGCACAGATACGCAGTATTTT.

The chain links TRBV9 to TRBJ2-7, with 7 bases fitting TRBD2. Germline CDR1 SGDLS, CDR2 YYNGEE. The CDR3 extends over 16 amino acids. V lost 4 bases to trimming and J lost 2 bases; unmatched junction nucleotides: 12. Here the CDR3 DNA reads TGTGCCAGCAGCCCGCAAGCGGGGCAGGTAACCTACGAGCAGTACTTC. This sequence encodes CASSPQAGQVTYEQYF.

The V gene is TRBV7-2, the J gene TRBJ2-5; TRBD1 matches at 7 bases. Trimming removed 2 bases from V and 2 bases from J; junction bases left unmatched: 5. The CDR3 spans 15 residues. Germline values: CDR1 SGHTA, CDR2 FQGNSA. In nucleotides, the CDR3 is TGTGCCAGCAGCTTACATCGGGGACAGCAAGAGACCCAGTACTTC. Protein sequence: CASSLHRGQQETQYF.

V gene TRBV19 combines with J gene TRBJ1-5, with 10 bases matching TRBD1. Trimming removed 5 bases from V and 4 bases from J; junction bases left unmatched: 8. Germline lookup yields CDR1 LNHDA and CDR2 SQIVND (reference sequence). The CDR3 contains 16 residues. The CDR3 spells CASSPRDRGRNQPQHF. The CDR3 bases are TGTGCCAGTAGTCCTCGGGACAGGGGAAGAAATCAGCCCCAGCATTTT. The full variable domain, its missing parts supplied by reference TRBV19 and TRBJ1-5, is DGGITQSPKYLFRKEGQNVTLSCEQNLNHDAMYWYRQDPGQGLRLIYYSQIVNDFQKGDIAEGYSVSREKKESFPLTVTSAQKNPTAFYLCASSPRDRGRNQPQHFGDGTRLSIL.

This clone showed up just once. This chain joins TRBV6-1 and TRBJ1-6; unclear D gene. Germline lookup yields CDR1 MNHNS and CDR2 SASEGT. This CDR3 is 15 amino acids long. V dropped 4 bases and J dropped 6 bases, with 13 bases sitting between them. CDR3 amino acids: CASSVSSPLNSPLHF. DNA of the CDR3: TGTGCCAGCAGTGTGTCTAGTCCCCTTAATTCACCCCTCCACTTT.

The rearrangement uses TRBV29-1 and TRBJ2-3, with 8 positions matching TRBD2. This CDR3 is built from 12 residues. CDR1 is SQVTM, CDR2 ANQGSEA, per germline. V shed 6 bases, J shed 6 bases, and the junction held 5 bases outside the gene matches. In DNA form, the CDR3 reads TGCAGCGTGGGACTAGTAGCGGATACGCAGTATTTT. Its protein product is CSVGLVADTQYF.

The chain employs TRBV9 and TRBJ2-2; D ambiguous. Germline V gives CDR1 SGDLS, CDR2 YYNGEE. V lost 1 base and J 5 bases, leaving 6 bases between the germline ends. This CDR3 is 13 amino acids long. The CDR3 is CASSVMTTGELFF. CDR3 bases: TGTGCCAGCAGCGTAATGACTACCGGGGAGCTGTTTTTT.

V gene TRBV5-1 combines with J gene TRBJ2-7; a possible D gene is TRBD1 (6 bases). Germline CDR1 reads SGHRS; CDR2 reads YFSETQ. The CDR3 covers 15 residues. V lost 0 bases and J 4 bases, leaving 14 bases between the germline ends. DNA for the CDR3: TGCGCCAGCAGCTTGGAGTCCTCCCAGGGGTACGAGCAGTACTTC. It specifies CASSLESSQGYEQYF.

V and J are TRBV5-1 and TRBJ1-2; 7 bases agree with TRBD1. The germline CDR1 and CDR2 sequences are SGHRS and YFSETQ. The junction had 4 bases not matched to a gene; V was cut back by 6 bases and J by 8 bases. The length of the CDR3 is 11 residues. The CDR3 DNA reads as TGCGCCAGCAAAGGAGGGGGCGGCTACACCTTC. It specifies CASKGGGGYTF.

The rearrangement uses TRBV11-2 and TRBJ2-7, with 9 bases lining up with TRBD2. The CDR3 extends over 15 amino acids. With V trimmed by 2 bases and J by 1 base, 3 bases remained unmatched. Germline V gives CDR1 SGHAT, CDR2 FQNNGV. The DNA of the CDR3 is TGTGCCAGCAGCTTATGGACTAGCGCTTCCTACGAGCAGTACTTC. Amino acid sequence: CASSLWTSASYEQYF.

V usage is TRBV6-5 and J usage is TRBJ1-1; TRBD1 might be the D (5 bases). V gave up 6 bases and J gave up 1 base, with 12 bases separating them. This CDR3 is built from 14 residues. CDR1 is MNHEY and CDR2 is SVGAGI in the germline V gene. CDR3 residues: CASRETDRNTEAFF. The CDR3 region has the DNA TGTGCCAGCAGAGAGACAGACAGGAACACTGAAGCTTTCTTT.

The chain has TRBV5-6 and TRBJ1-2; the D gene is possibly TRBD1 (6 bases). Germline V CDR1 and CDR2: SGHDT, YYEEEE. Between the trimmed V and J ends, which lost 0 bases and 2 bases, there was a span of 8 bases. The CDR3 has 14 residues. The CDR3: CASSLEDRNYGYTF. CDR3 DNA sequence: TGTGCCAGCAGCTTGGAAGACAGGAACTATGGCTACACCTTC.

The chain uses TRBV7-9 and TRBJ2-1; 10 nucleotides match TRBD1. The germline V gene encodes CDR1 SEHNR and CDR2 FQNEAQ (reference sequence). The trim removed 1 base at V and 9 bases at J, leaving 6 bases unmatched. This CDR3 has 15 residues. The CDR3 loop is CASSLVRTGGGEQFF. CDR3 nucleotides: TGTGCCAGCAGCTTAGTTAGGACAGGGGGTGGTGAGCAGTTCTTC.

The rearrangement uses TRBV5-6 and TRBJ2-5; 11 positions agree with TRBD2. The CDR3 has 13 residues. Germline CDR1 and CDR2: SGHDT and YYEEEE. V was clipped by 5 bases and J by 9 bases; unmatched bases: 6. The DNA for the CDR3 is TGTGCCAGCAGTTTGACTAGCGGGGAGTCCCAGTACTTC. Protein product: CASSLTSGESQYF. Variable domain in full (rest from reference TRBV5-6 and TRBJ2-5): DAGVTQSPTHLIKTRGQQVTLRCSPKSGHDTVSWYQQALGQGPQFIFQYYEEEERQRGNFPDRFSGHQFPNYSSELNVNALLLGDSALYLCASSLTSGESQYFGPGTRLLVL.

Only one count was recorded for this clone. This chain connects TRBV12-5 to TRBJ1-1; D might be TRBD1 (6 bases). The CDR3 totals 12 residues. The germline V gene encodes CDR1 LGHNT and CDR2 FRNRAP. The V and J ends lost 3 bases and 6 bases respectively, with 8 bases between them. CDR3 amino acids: CASGFTGPEAFF. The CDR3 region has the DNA TGTGCTAGTGGTTTCACAGGGCCTGAAGCTTTCTTT.